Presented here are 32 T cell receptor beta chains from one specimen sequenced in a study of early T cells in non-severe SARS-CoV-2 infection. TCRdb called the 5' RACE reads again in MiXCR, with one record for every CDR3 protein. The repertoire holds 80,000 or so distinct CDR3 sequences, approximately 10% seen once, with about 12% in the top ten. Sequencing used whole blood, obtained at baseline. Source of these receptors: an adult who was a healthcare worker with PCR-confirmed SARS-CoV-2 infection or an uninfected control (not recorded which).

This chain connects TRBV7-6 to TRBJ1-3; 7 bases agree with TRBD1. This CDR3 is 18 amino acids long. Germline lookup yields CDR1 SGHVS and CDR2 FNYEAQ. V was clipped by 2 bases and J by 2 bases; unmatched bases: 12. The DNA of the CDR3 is TGTGCCAGCAGCTTAAAACAGGGGACAGCTCTTCCTGGAAACACCATATATTTT. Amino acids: CASSLKQGTALPGNTIYF.

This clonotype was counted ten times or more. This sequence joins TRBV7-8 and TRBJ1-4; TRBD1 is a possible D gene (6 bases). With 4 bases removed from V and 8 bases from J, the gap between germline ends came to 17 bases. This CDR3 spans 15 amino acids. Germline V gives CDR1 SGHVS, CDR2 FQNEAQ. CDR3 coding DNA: TGTGCCAGCAGCTCAGATACAGGGAGGGGGGAAAAACTGTTTTTT. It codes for CASSSDTGRGEKLFF.

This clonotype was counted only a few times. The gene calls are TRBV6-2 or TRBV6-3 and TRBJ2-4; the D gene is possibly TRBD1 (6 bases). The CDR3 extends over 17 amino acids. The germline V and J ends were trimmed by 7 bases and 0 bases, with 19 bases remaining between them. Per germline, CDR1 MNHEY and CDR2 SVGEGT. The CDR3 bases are TGTGCCAGCACTCCGGACAGATCTGCAATAGCCAAAAACATTCAGTACTTC. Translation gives CASTPDRSAIAKNIQYF.

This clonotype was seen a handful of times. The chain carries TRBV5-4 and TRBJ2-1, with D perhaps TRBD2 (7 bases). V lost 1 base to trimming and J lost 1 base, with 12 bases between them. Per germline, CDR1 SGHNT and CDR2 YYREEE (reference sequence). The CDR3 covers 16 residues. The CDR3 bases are TGTGCCAGCAGCTTGAGGGGGGGCGGGTCCTACAATGAGCAGTTCTTC. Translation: CASSLRGGGSYNEQFF.

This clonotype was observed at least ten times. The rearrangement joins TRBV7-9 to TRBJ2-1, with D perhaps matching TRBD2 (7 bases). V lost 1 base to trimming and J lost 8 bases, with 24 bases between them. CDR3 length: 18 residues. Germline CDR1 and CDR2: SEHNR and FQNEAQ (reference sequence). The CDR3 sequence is CASSLGPLARGGLDEQFF. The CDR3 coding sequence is TGTGCCAGCAGCTTAGGCCCTCTAGCGAGGGGGGGTCTCGATGAGCAGTTCTTC.

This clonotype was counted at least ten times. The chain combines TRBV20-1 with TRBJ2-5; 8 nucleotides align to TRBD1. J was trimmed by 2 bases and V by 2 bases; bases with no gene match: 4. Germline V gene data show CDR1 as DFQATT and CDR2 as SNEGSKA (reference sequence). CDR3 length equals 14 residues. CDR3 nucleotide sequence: TGCAGTGCTAGACAGGGGGCCGGGCAAGAGACCCAGTACTTC. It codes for CSARQGAGQETQYF.

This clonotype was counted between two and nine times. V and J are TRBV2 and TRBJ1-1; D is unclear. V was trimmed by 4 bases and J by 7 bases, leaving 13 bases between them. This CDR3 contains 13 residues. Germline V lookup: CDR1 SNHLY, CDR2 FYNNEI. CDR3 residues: CASSVRGPREAFF. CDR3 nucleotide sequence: TGTGCCAGCAGTGTAAGAGGGCCACGTGAAGCTTTCTTT.

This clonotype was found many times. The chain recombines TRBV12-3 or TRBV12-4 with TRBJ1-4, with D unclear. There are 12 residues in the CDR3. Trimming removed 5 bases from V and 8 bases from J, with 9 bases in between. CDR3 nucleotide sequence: TGTGCCAGCAGTCAGCATCGGGAAAAACTGTTTTTT. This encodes CASSQHREKLFF.

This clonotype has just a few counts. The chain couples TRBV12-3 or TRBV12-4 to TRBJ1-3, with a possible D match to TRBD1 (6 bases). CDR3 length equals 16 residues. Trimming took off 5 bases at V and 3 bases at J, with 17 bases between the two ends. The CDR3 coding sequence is TGTGCCAGCAGTCTAACCAGGGGATCTTATGGAAACACCATATATTTT. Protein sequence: CASSLTRGSYGNTIYF.

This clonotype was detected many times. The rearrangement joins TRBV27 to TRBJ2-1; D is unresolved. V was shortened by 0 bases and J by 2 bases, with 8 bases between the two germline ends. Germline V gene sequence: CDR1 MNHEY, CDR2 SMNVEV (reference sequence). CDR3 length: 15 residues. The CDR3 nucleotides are TGTGCCAGCAGTTTATCTAGCCCGACCTACAATGAGCAGTTCTTC. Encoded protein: CASSLSSPTYNEQFF.

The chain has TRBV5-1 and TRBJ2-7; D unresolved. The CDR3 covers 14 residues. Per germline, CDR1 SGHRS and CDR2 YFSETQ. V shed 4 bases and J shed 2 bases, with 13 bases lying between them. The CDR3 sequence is CASSPRTPPYEQYF. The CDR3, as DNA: TGCGCCAGCAGCCCCAGGACGCCACCCTACGAGCAGTACTTC.

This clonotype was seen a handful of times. The CDR3 sequence: CASSSTTEAFF. Here the CDR3 DNA reads TGTGCCAGCAGTTCGACAACTGAAGCTTTCTTT. The V and J genes are TRBV28 and TRBJ1-1, with D unclear. Per germline, CDR1 MDHEN and CDR2 SYDVKM. This CDR3 has 11 amino acids. Trimming took off 4 bases at V and 5 bases at J, with 5 bases between the two ends.

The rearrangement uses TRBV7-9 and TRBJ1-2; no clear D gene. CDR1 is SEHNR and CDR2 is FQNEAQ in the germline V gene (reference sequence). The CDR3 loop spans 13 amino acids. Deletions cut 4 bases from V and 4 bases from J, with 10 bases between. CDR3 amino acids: CASSSSNSYGYTF. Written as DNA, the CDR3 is TGTGCCAGCAGCTCTTCAAACAGCTATGGCTACACCTTC.

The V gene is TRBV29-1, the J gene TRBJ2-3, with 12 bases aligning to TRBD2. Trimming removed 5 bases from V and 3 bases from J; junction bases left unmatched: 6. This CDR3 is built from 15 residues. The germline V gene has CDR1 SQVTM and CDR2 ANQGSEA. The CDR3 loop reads CSVLRLAGVTDTQYF. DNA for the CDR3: TGCAGCGTTCTCCGACTAGCGGGAGTTACAGATACGCAGTATTTT.

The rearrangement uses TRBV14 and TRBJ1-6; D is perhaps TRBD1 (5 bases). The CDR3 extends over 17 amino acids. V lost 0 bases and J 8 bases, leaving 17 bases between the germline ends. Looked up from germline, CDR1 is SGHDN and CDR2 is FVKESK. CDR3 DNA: TGTGCCAGCAGCCAAGATCTTTCCGCAGGGAGGCATTCACCCCTCCACTTT. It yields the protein CASSQDLSAGRHSPLHF.

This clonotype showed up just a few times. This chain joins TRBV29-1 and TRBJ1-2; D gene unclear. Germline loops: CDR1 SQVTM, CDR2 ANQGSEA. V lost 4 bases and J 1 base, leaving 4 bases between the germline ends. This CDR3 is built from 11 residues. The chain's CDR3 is CSVAVNYGYTF. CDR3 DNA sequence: TGCAGCGTTGCCGTTAACTATGGCTACACCTTC.

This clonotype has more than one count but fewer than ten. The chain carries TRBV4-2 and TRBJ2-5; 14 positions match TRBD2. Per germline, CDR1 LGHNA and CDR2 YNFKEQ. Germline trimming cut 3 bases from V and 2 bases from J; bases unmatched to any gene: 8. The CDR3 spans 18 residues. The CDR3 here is CASSQGGLAGDPQETQYF. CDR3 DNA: TGTGCCAGCAGCCAGGGGGGACTAGCGGGGGACCCGCAAGAGACCCAGTACTTC.

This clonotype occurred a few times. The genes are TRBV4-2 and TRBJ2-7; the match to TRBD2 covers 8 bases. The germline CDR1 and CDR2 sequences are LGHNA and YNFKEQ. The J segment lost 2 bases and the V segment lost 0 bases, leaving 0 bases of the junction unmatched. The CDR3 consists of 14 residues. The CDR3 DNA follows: TGTGCCAGCAGCCAAGAACTAGCGGCCTACGAGCAGTACTTC. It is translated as CASSQELAAYEQYF.

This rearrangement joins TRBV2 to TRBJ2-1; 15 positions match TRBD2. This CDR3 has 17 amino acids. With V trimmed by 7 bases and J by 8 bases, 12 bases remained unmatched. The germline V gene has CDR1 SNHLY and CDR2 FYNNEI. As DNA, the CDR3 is TGTGCCAGCAAATCGCAGGAAGGGACTAGCGGGGGGTATGAGCAGTTCTTC. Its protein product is CASKSQEGTSGGYEQFF.

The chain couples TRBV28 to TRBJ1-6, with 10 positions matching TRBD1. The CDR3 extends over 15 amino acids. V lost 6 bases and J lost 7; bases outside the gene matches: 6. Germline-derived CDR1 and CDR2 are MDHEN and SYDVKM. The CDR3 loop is CASRRQGARNSPLHF. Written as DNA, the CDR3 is TGTGCCAGCAGGCGACAGGGGGCGCGGAATTCACCCCTCCACTTT. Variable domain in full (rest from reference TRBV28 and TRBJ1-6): DVKVTQSSRYLVKRTGEKVFLECVQDMDHENMFWYRQDPGLGLRLIYFSYDVKMKEKGDIPEGYSVSREKKERFSLILESASTNQTSMYLCASRRQGARNSPLHFGNGTRLTVT.

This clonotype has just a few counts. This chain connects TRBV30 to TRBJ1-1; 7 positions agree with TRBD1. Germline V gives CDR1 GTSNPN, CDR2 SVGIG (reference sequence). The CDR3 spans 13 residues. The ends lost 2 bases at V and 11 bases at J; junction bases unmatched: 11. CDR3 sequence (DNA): TGTGCCTGGAGTAGGACAGGCTCATTTGGGGCTTTCTTT. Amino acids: CAWSRTGSFGAFF. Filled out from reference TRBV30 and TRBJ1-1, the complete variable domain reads SQTIHQWPATLVQPVGSPLSLECTVEGTSNPNLYWYRQAAGRGLQLLFYSVGIGQISSEVPQNLSASRPQDRQFILSSKKLLLSDSGFYLCAWSRTGSFGAFFGQGTRLTVV.

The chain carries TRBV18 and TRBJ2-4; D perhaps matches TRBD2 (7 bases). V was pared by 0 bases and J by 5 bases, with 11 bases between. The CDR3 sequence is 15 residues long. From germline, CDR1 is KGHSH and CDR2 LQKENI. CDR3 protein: CASSPPGGRENIQYF. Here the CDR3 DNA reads TGTGCCAGCTCACCACCGGGGGGGCGCGAAAACATTCAGTACTTC.

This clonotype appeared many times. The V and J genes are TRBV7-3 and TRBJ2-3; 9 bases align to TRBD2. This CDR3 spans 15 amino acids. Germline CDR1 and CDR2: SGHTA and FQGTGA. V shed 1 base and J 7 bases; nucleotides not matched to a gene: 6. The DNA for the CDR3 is TGTGCCAGCAGCTTAATGGGACTAGCTGATCATACGCAGTATTTT. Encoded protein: CASSLMGLADHTQYF.

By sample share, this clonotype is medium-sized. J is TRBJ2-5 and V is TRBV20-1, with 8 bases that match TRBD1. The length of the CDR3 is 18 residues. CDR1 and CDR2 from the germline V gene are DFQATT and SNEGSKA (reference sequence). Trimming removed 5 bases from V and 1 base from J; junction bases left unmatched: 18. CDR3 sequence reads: CSAGKPGYRGSLQETQYF. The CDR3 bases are TGCAGTGCTGGCAAGCCGGGATACAGGGGGAGCCTCCAAGAGACCCAGTACTTC.

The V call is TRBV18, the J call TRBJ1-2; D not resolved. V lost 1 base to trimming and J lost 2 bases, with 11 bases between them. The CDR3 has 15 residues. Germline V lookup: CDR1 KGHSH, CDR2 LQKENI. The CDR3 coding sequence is TGTGCCAGCTCACCACGGGTCGCAGGCAACTATGGCTACACCTTC. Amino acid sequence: CASSPRVAGNYGYTF.

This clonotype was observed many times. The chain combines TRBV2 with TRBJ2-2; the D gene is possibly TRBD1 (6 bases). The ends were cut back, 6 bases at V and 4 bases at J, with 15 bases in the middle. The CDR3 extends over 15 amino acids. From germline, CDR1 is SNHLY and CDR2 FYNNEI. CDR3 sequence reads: CASSLQGRGTGELFF. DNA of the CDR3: TGTGCCAGCAGCTTACAGGGCCGGGGCACCGGGGAGCTGTTTTTT.

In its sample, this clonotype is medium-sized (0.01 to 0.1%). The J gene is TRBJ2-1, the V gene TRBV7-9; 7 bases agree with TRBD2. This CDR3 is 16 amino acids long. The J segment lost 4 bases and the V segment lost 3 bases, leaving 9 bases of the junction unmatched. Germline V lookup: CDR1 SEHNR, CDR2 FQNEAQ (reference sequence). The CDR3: CASSFGGVPPYNEQFF. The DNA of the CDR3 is TGTGCCAGCAGCTTTGGGGGGGTTCCCCCGTACAATGAGCAGTTCTTC.

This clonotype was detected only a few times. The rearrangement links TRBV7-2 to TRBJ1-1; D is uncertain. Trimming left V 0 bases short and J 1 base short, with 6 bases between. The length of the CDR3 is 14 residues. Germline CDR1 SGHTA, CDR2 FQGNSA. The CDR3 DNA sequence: TGTGCCAGCAGCTTAGCGCCAGGGAACACTGAAGCTTTCTTT. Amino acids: CASSLAPGNTEAFF.

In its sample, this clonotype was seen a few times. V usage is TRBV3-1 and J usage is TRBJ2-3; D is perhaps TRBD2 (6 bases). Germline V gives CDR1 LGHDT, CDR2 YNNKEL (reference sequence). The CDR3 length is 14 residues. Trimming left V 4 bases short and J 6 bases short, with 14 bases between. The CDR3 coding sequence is TGTGCCAGCAGCCCGCCGACTAGTCCCGATACGCAGTATTTT. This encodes CASSPPTSPDTQYF.

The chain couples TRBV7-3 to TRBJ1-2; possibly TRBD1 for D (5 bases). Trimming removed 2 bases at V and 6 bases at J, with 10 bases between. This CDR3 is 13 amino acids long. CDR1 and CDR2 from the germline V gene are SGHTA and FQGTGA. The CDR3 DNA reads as TGTGCCAGCAGCTTAGAGGGGCCGGATGGCTACACCTTC. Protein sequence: CASSLEGPDGYTF.

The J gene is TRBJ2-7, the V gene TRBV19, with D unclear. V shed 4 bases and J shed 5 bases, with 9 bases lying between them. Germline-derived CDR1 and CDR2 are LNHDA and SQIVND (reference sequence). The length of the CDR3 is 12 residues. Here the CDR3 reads CASSKETHEQYF. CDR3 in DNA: TGTGCCAGTAGTAAGGAAACCCACGAGCAGTACTTC.

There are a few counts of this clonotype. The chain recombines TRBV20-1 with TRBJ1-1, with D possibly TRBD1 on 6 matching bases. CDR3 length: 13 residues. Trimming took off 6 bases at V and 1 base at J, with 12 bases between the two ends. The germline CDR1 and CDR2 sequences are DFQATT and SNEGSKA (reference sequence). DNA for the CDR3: TGCAGTGCGCCCAGGGGTAGGAACACTGAAGCTTTCTTT. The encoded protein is CSAPRGRNTEAFF.